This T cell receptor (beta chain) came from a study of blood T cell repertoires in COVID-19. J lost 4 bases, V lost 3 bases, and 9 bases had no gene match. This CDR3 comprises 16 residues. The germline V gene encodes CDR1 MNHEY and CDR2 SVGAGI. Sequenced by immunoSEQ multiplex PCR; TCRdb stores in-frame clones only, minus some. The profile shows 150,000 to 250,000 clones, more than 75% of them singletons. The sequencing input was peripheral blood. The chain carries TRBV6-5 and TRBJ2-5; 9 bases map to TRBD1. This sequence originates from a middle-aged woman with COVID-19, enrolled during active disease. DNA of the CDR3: TGTGCCAGCAGTTATGGGCCTACAGGGGGCGTAGAGACCCAGTACTTC. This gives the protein CASSYGPTGGVETQYF.